Listed here are 25 T cell receptor beta chains from one sample, sequenced in a study of blood T cell repertoires in COVID-19. The method was immunoSEQ multiplex PCR; TCRdb's version includes in-frame clones alone and lacks a portion of them. Here the sample spans 70,000 or so clones, about four fifths being singletons. The source material was peripheral blood. These receptors originate from a human donor in a cohort sampled during active COVID-19.

The rearrangement links TRBV19 to TRBJ1-5; D is undetermined. V was shortened by 4 bases and J by 2 bases, with 9 bases between the two germline ends. CDR1 and CDR2 from the germline V gene are LNHDA and SQIVND (reference sequence). This CDR3 region has 14 residues. The CDR3 region is CASSKREGNQPQHF. In DNA form, the CDR3 reads TGTGCCAGTAGTAAAAGGGAGGGCAATCAGCCCCAGCATTTT.

CDR3 sequence reads: CASKAGGPGTQYF. Here the CDR3 DNA reads TGTGCCAGCAAGGCGGGAGGGCCGGGGACCCAGTACTTC. This chain connects TRBV28 to TRBJ2-5, with 9 bases aligning to TRBD2. J gave up 7 bases and V 7 bases, and 7 bases lay outside the gene matches. Per the germline V gene, CDR1 is MDHEN and CDR2 is SYDVKM. The CDR3 extends over 13 amino acids.

The CDR3 DNA reads TGTGCCAGCAGGACAGGGGGGGACTATGGCTACACCTTC. It specifies CASRTGGDYGYTF. The rearrangement uses TRBV28 and TRBJ1-2; 9 bases align to TRBD1. The germline CDR1 and CDR2 sequences are MDHEN and SYDVKM. CDR3 length equals 13 residues. V was clipped by 6 bases and J by 3 bases; unmatched bases: 2.

This chain uses TRBV9 with TRBJ2-1; maybe TRBD2 (5 bases). The CDR3 contains 13 residues. V lost 4 bases to trimming and J lost 7 bases, with 12 bases between them. CDR1 is SGDLS and CDR2 is YYNGEE in the germline V gene. The CDR3 sequence: CASSPGGGNEQFF. CDR3 coding DNA: TGTGCCAGCAGCCCCGGAGGTGGTAATGAGCAGTTCTTC.

The chain joins TRBV19 to TRBJ1-5; 7 nucleotides match TRBD1. Trimming removed 8 bases from V and 1 base from J; junction bases left unmatched: 5. Germline lookup yields CDR1 LNHDA and CDR2 SQIVND (reference sequence). The CDR3 length is 14 residues. This CDR3 is CASDREASNQPQHF. DNA for the CDR3: TGTGCCAGTGACAGGGAGGCGAGCAATCAGCCCCAGCATTTT.

The rearrangement links TRBV5-1 to TRBJ2-2; D may be TRBD1 (6 bases). This CDR3 has 15 amino acids. V shed 0 bases and J shed 2 bases, with 8 bases lying between them. Germline-derived CDR1 and CDR2 are SGHRS and YFSETQ. This CDR3 reads CASSLEGGNTGELFF. For the CDR3, the DNA is TGCGCCAGCAGCTTGGAAGGGGGTAACACCGGGGAGCTGTTTTTT.

The J gene is TRBJ1-2, the V gene TRBV3-1 (or the pseudogene TRBV3-2); D not certain. CDR3 length: 15 residues. Germline CDR1 and CDR2: LGHDT and YNNKEL (reference sequence). Trimming removed 1 base at V and 3 bases at J, with 12 bases between. CDR3 sequence reads: CASSQGEAAYYGYTF. DNA for the CDR3: TGTGCCAGCAGCCAAGGGGAGGCGGCTTACTATGGCTACACCTTC.

The chain uses TRBV6-2 or TRBV6-3 and TRBJ2-6; weak D call: TRBD1 (5 bases). The CDR3 consists of 15 residues. Germline V gene sequence: CDR1 MNHEY, CDR2 SVGEGT. Trimming left V 6 bases short and J 2 bases short, with 11 bases between. This chain's CDR3 is CASSPQGTGANVLTF. CDR3 sequence (DNA): TGTGCCAGCAGCCCCCAGGGCACTGGGGCCAACGTCCTGACTTTC.

This clone was seen only once. The chain carries TRBV18 and TRBJ2-5; 9 bases fit TRBD2. In germline, CDR1 is KGHSH, CDR2 LQKENI. J was trimmed by 4 bases and V by 1 base; bases with no gene match: 7. The CDR3 is 16 residues long. The CDR3 sequence is CASSPRVSGSSETQYF. The CDR3 DNA reads TGTGCCAGCTCACCACGTGTTAGCGGGAGTTCAGAGACCCAGTACTTC.

This clone has a handful of counts. This chain connects TRBV6-5 to TRBJ1-1; D may be TRBD1 (6 bases). This CDR3 has 15 amino acids. V lost 8 bases and J 2 bases, leaving 18 bases between the germline ends. The germline gives CDR1 MNHEY, CDR2 SVGAGI. CDR3 sequence reads: CASVDSRGGNTEAFF. The CDR3 coding sequence is TGTGCCAGCGTTGATTCGAGAGGGGGAAACACTGAAGCTTTCTTT.

The table lists this clone with a count of one. This rearrangement joins TRBV6-2 or TRBV6-3 to TRBJ2-5; perhaps TRBD1 as D (7 bases). Per the germline V gene, CDR1 is MNHEY and CDR2 is SVGEGT. The CDR3 totals 14 residues. V gave up 6 bases and J gave up 2 bases, with 13 bases separating them. CDR3 loop: CASSRGTVQETQYF. The CDR3 nucleotides are TGTGCCAGCAGCCGCGGGACAGTACAAGAGACCCAGTACTTC.

The gene calls are TRBV7-8 and TRBJ2-7; D is ambiguous. The V gene lost 0 bases and the J gene lost 5 bases, with 8 bases spanning the gap. CDR1 and CDR2 (germline): SGHVS, FQNEAQ. The CDR3 runs 13 residues. The CDR3 nucleotides are TGTGCCAGCAGCTTAGCGGTGCCGGACGAGCAGTACTTC. Its protein is CASSLAVPDEQYF.

The chain employs TRBV28 and TRBJ2-7; 10 bases fit TRBD2. The CDR3 has 16 amino acids. V was pared by 6 bases and J by 2 bases, with 10 bases of the junction left unmatched. Germline V gene sequence: CDR1 MDHEN, CDR2 SYDVKM. The CDR3 spells CASSPYWTSGAYEQYF. In DNA form, the CDR3 reads TGTGCCAGCAGCCCCTATTGGACTAGCGGTGCCTACGAGCAGTACTTC.

The chain is built from TRBV28 and TRBJ1-5, with TRBD1 matching over 7 bases. J lost 0 bases, V lost 7 bases, and 6 bases had no gene match. The CDR3 has 15 amino acids. In germline, CDR1 is MDHEN, CDR2 SYDVKM. The CDR3 sequence is CASTRTGPSNQPQHF. The CDR3 region has the DNA TGTGCCAGCACTAGGACAGGTCCTAGCAATCAGCCCCAGCATTTT.

The chain links TRBV30 to TRBJ1-3, with 8 nucleotides matching TRBD1. This CDR3 comprises 14 residues. The V segment lost 5 bases and the J segment 4 bases; nucleotides outside the gene matches: 7. The V gene's germline CDR1 is GTSNPN and CDR2 SVGIG (reference sequence). This chain's CDR3 is CAWGGTGQGNTIYF. In nucleotides, the CDR3 is TGTGCCTGGGGTGGGACAGGACAAGGAAACACCATATATTTT.

V is TRBV7-9 and J is TRBJ2-1, with D maybe TRBD2 (5 bases). Germline V CDR1 and CDR2: SEHNR, FQNEAQ (reference sequence). Trimming removed 5 bases from V and 7 bases from J, with 12 bases in between. The CDR3 has 13 amino acids. The CDR3 coding sequence is TGTGCCAGCAGCGCGACTACTTCGAATGAGCAGTTCTTC. Residues: CASSATTSNEQFF.

This chain connects TRBV2 to TRBJ2-7, with 7 nucleotides matching TRBD2. Trimming removed 5 bases from V and 2 bases from J; junction bases left unmatched: 3. The CDR3 spans 13 residues. Germline lookup yields CDR1 SNHLY and CDR2 FYNNEI. The CDR3 protein is CASSYGTTYEQYF. Here the CDR3 DNA reads TGTGCCAGCAGTTACGGGACTACCTACGAGCAGTACTTC.

The chain has TRBV12-3 or TRBV12-4 and TRBJ2-7; TRBD1 agrees at 7 bases. This CDR3 has 13 residues. The J segment lost 4 bases and the V segment lost 4 bases, leaving 4 bases of the junction unmatched. The CDR3 loop reads CASSSLTGYEQYF. CDR3 nucleotide sequence: TGTGCCAGCAGTTCCCTGACAGGGTACGAGCAGTACTTC.

The chain has TRBV30 and TRBJ2-7; D may be TRBD1 (6 bases). Germline V CDR1 and CDR2: GTSNPN, SVGIG (reference sequence). Trimming took off 2 bases at V and 2 bases at J, with 13 bases between the two ends. CDR3 length: 14 residues. Written as DNA, the CDR3 is TGTGCCTGGAGTTTTCTGGGGGCAACCTACGAGCAGTACTTC. Its translation is CAWSFLGATYEQYF.

The chain links TRBV6-2 or TRBV6-3 to TRBJ2-7; TRBD1 is a possible D gene (6 bases). CDR3 length: 15 amino acids. The V and J ends lost 5 bases and 7 bases respectively, with 21 bases between them. Germline CDR1 MNHEY, CDR2 SVGEGT. The chain's CDR3 is CASSLVPQGSGEQYF. CDR3 in DNA: TGTGCCAGCAGTCTTGTCCCCCAGGGGAGTGGTGAGCAGTACTTC.

The gene calls are TRBV4-1 and TRBJ2-6; a possible D gene is TRBD1 (6 bases). Germline V gene data show CDR1 as MGHRA and CDR2 as YSYEKL. With 4 bases removed from V and 2 bases from J, the gap between germline ends came to 18 bases. CDR3 length: 18 residues. The chain's CDR3 is CASSRNPGELAGANVLTF. The CDR3, as DNA: TGCGCCAGCAGCCGAAACCCAGGGGAGCTTGCTGGGGCCAACGTCCTGACTTTC.

The chain is built from TRBV4-3 and TRBJ2-1; 9 nucleotides align to TRBD2. V lost 0 bases, J lost 5 bases, and 8 bases stayed unmatched. CDR3 size: 17 residues. The V gene's germline CDR1 is LGHNA and CDR2 YSLEER. CDR3 in amino acids: CASSQDPLAGYNNEQFF. For the CDR3, the DNA is TGCGCCAGCAGCCAAGATCCTCTAGCGGGATACAACAATGAGCAGTTCTTC.

The J gene is TRBJ2-3, the V gene TRBV4-3, with 9 bases identical to TRBD1. The CDR3 is 16 residues long. Germline lookup yields CDR1 LGHNA and CDR2 YSLEER. The trim removed 0 bases at V and 4 bases at J, leaving 5 bases unmatched. The CDR3 nucleotides read TGCGCCAGCAGCCAAGAGAGGGGACAGGGCCCAGATACGCAGTATTTT. This translates into CASSQERGQGPDTQYF.

This clone has more than one count but fewer than ten. J is TRBJ2-3 and V is TRBV19, with D tentatively TRBD2 (6 bases). Between the trimmed V and J ends, which lost 10 bases and 6 bases, there was a span of 11 bases. The CDR3 contains 11 residues. Germline V gives CDR1 LNHDA, CDR2 SQIVND (reference sequence). The CDR3 sequence: CATAGWDTQYF. CDR3 bases: TGTGCCACGGCGGGGTGGGATACGCAGTATTTT.

The chain links TRBV6-2 or TRBV6-3 to TRBJ2-2, with TRBD1 matching over 9 bases. J gave up 1 base and V 6 bases, and 9 bases lay outside the gene matches. The CDR3 extends over 17 amino acids. Germline V CDR1 and CDR2: MNHEY, SVGEGT. CDR3 DNA: TGTGCCAGCAGCCCCCCCAGACAGGGGGTGAACACCGGGGAGCTGTTTTTT. It yields the protein CASSPPRQGVNTGELFF.